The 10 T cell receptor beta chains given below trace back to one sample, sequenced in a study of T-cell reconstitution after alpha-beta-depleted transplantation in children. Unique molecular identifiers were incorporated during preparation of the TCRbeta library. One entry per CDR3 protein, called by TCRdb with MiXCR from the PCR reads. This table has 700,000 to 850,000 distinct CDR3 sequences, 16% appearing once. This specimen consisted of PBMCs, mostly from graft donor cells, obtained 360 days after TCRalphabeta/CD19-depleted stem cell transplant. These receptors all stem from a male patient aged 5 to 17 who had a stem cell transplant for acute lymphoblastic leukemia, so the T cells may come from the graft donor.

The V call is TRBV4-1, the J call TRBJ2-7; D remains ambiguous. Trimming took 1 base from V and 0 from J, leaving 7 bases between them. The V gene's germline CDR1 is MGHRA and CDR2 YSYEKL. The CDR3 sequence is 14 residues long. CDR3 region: CASSQVGFSYEQYF. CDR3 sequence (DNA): TGCGCCAGCAGCCAAGTGGGTTTCTCCTACGAGCAGTACTTC.

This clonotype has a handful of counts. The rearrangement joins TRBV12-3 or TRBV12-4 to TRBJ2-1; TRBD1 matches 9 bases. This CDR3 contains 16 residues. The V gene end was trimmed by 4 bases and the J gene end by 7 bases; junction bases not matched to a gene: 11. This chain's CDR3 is CASSSGTGRRGNEQFF. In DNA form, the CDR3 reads TGTGCCAGCAGTTCCGGGACAGGGCGCCGTGGGAATGAGCAGTTCTTC.

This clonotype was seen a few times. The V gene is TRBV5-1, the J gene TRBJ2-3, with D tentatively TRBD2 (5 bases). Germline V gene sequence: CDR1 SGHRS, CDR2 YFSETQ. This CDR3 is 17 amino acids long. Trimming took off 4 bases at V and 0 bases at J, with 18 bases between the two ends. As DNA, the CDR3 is TGCGCCAGCAGCCCCGCCCGAACGGGGTCTAGCACAGATACGCAGTATTTT. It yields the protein CASSPARTGSSTDTQYF.

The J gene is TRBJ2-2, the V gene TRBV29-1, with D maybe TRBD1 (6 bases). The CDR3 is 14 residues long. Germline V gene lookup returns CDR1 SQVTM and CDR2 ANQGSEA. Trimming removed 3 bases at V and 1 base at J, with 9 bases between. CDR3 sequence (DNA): TGCAGCGTTGACTGGGACAAGAACACCGGGGAGCTGTTTTTT. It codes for CSVDWDKNTGELFF.

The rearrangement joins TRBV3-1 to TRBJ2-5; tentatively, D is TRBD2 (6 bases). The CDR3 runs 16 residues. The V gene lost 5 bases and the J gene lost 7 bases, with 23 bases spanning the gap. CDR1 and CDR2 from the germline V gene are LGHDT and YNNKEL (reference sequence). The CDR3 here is CASSRAWRGRGGTQYF. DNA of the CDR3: TGTGCCAGCAGCAGGGCCTGGCGGGGACGGGGAGGGACCCAGTACTTC.

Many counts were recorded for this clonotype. The CDR3 coding sequence is TGTGCCAGCCAGGGGTCGTTGAACACTGAAGCTTTCTTT. Residues: CASQGSLNTEAFF. This rearrangement joins TRBV9 to TRBJ1-1; a weak D match, TRBD1 (6 bases). The ends were cut back, 7 bases at V and 0 bases at J, with 10 bases in the middle. This CDR3 is 13 amino acids long. Germline CDR1 reads SGDLS; CDR2 reads YYNGEE.

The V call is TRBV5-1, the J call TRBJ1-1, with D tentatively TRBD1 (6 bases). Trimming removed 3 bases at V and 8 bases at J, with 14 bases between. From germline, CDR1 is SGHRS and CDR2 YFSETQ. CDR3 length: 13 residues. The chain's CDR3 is CASSSGGAREAFF. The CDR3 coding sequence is TGCGCCAGCAGCTCTGGGGGCGCCCGGGAAGCTTTCTTT.

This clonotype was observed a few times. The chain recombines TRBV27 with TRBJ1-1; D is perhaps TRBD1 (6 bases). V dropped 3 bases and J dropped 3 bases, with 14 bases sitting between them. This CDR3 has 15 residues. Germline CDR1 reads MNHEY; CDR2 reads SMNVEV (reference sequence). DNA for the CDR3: TGTGCCAGCAGTTTGGTCAGGGGTGTAGACACTGAAGCTTTCTTT. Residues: CASSLVRGVDTEAFF.

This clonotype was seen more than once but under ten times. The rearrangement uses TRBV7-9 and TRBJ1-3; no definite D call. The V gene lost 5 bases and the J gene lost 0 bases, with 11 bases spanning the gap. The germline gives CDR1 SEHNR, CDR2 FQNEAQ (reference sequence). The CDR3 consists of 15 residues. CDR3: CASSHRRDSGNTIYF. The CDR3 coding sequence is TGTGCCAGCAGCCATCGAAGGGACTCTGGAAACACCATATATTTT.

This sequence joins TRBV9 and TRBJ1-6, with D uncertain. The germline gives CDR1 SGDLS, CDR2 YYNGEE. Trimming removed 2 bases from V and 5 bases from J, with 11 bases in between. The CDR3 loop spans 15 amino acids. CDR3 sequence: CASSVTGRDNSPLHF. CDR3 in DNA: TGTGCCAGCAGCGTGACCGGGAGAGATAATTCACCCCTCCACTTT.